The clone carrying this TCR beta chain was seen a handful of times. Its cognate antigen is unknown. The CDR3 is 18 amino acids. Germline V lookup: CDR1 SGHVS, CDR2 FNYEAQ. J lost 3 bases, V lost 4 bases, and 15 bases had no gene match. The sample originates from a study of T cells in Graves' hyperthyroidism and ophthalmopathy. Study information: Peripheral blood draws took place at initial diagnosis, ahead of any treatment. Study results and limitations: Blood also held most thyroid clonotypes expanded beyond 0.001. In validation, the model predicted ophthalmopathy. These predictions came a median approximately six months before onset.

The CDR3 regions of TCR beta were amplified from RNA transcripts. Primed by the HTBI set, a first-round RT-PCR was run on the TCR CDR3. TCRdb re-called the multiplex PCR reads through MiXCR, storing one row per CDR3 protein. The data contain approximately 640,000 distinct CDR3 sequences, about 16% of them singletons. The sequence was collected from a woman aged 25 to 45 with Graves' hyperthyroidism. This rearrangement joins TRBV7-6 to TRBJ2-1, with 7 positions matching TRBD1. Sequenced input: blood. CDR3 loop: CASSSTKSDRVDYNEQFF. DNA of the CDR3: TGTGCCAGCAGCTCCACCAAATCCGACAGGGTCGACTACAATGAGCAGTTCTTC.